This T cell receptor (beta chain) comes out of a study of T cells in women clearing cervical HPV infection. About the research overall: Control women cleared a single incident HPV16 infection within 12 months. Only a few women had HLA typing results available.

Prevalent HPV16 infections were excluded; only incident single HPV16 infections included. Data came from immunoSEQ multiplex PCR; TCRdb stores just in-frame clones and leaves some out. The sample has roughly 29,000 clones, and its top ten clones hold 2.5% to 3.5%. With regard to this clone: The CDR3 is cut off 3 residues early in the read; its end comes from the germline J gene.

The CDR3 has 14 amino acids. Trimming removed 0 bases from V and 8 bases from J, with 14 bases in between. Germline V gene lookup returns CDR1 DFQATT and CDR2 SNEGSKA (reference sequence). The sample taken for sequencing was blood buffy coat. The chain has TRBV20-1 and TRBJ2-1, with D tentatively TRBD2 (5 bases). The TCR was taken from a woman between 18 and 69 years old with a cervical HPV16 infection that either progressed to CIN3+ or cleared (not recorded which). Partial CDR3 DNA: TGCAGTGCTAGAGATCCGCGGGCCGCCTATGAG. It encodes CSARDPRAAYE. The whole CDR3 sequence is CSARDPRAAYEQFF.